This T cell receptor (beta chain) was retrieved from a study of PD-1 blockade in mismatch repair-deficient tumors (dated by TCRdb to about 2017). Study-level background: Between September 2013 and September 2016, the trial enrolled approximately 87 consecutive patients with some twelve types of mismatch repair-deficient cancer, all of whom had received prior treatment and were progressing. Deep sequencing of TCR CDR3 regions was used to track tumor-associated T cell clones in peripheral blood of patients responding to PD-1 blockade. Here is what the overall study found, with its caveats: Tumor-resident clones, often undetectable in blood before treatment, expanded rapidly after pembrolizumab and then contracted, generally before radiologic responses.

The receptor library was made with the immunoSEQ multiplex PCR assay. The table was pulled from immuneACCESS by TCRdb, which kept in-frame rearrangements only. Such tables lose some clones; where checked, under half of the loss comes from unresolved V genes, and the rest has no known cause. In this sample the table shows about 100,000 clones, 82% of which occur a single time. Together, the top ten hold approximately 6.8% of the sample. Worth noting for this clone: Its antigen target is currently unknown. Base quality data are lacking; no much larger clone is found one base away.

Including cysteine and phenylalanine, the CDR3 has 15 amino acids. CDR3 DNA only is kept here, 45 bases in frame from base 1. V loses 4 bases of germline sequence and J loses 7 bases, and the interval between the two ends is 16 bases. The germline V gene gives CDR1 as MNHNS and CDR2 as SASEGT. Mismatch repair deficiency was established in every enrolled patient by polymerase chain reaction or immunohistochemistry. TCR sequencing was performed for a few patients who responded to pembrolizumab therapy. In the phase II trial, pembrolizumab PD-1 blockade was tested prospectively in advanced mismatch repair-deficient cancers, no matter which tissue of origin the cancers came from. Peripheral blood T cell samples were serially collected before and at multiple times after PD-1 blockade was started. Blood sampling times were reported as weeks after the first pembrolizumab dose.

Specimen: peripheral blood, collected roughly 35 weeks after starting pembrolizumab. The origin of this receptor is an adult with mismatch repair-deficient cancer. Recombination connected TRBV6-1 to TRBJ2-2, with TRBD2 perhaps the D gene, on 5 matching bases. The sequenced DNA is TGTGCCAGCAGTGTCGGCAGGACTTTGGGCGGGGAGCTGTTTTTT. Its translation reads: CASSVGRTLGGELFF.